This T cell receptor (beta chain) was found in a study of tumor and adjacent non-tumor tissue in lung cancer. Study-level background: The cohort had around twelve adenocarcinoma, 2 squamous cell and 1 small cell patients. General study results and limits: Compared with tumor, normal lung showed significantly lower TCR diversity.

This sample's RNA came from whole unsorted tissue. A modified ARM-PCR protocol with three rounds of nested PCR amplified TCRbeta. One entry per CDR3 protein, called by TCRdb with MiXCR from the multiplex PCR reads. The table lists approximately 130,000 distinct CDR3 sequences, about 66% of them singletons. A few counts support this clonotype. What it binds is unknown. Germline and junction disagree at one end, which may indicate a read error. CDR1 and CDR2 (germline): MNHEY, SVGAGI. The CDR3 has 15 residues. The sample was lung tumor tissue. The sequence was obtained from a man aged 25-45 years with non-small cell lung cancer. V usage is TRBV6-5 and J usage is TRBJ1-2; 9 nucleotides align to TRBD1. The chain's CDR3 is CVSRYRGRANYGYTF. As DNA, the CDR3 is TGTGTCAGCAGATACAGGGGGCGGGCTAACTATGGTTACACCTTC.